The TCR beta chain described here comes from a study of regulatory T cells in long-lasting Graves disease. The time point denotes: persistent/refractory GD, antithyroid drugs over 5 years with positive TRAb. Following extraction of RNA from PBMCs, that RNA was used to make the TCR library. V was clipped by 5 bases and J by 10 bases, with 14 bases between them. The CDR3 length is 13 residues. The germline gives CDR1 MGHRA, CDR2 YSYEKL. Researchers made TCR beta libraries by using iRepertoire HTBI primers and running Arm-PCR on CDR3 regions. One entry per CDR3 protein, called by TCRdb with MiXCR from the multiplex PCR reads. The sample consists of roughly 430,000 distinct CDR3 sequences, roughly a fifth of them appearing once.

This chain connects TRBV4-1 to TRBJ1-4; D gene ambiguous. This receptor was taken from a female donor with Graves disease. The input for sequencing was peripheral blood mononuclear cells (PBMCs), taken when the disease was refractory, from a patient treated with antithyroid drugs. DNA of the CDR3: TGCGCCAGCAGCATTCCTGGGGTAGGAAAACTGTTTTTT. Protein sequence: CASSIPGVGKLFF.